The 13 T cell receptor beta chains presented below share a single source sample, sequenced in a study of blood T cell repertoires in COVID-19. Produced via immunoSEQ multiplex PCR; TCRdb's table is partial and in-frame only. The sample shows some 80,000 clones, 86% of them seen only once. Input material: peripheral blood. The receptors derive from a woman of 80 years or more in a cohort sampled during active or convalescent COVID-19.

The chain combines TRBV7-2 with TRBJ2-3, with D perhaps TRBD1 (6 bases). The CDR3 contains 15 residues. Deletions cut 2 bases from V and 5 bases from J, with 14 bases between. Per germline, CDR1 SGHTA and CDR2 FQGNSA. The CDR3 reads CASSLMGQGLDTQYF. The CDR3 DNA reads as TGTGCCAGCAGCTTAATGGGTCAGGGGTTAGATACGCAGTATTTT.

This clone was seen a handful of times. The CDR3 nucleotides read TGTGCCAGCAGCAATTCCGGACAGTACAATGAGCAGTTCTTC. Protein product: CASSNSGQYNEQFF. The V gene is TRBV11-1, the J gene TRBJ2-1; a weak D match, TRBD1 (6 bases). Germline V gives CDR1 SGHAT, CDR2 FQDESV (reference sequence). V lost 5 bases to trimming and J lost 4 bases, with 12 bases between them. The CDR3 totals 14 residues.

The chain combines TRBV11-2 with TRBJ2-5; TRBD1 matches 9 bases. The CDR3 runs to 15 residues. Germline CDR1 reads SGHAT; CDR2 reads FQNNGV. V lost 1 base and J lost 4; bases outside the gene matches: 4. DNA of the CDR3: TGTGCCAGCAGCTTAGCACAGGGGGCCGGAGAGACCCAGTACTTC. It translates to CASSLAQGAGETQYF.

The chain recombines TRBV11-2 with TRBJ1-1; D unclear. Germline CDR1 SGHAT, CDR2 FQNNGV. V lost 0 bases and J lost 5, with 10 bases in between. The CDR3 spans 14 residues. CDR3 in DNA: TGTGCCAGCAGCTTAGATCGGGCGGGGACTGAAGCTTTCTTT. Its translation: CASSLDRAGTEAFF.

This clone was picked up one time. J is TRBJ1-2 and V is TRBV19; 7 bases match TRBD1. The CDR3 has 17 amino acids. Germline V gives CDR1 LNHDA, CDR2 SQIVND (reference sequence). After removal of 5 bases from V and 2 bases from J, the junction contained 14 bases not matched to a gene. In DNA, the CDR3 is TGTGCCAGTAGTTCATGGGCCGGGACAGCAGTCAACTATGGCTACACCTTC. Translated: CASSSWAGTAVNYGYTF.

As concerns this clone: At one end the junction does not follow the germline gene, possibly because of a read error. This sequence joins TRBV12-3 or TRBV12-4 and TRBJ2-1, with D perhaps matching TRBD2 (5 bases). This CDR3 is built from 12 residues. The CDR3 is CASSFSDFRVIF. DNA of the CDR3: TGTGCCAGCAGTTTTTCGGACTTTAGAGTAATCTTC.

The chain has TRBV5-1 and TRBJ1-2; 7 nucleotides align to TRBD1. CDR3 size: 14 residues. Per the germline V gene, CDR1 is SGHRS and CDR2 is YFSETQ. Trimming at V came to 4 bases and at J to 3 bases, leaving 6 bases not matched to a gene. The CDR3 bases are TGCGCCAGCAGCGCGACAGGGTATGACTATGGCTACACCTTC. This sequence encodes CASSATGYDYGYTF.

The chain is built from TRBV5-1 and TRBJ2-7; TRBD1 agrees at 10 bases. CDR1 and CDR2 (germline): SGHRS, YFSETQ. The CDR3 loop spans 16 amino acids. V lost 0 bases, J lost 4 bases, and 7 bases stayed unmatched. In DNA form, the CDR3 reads TGCGCCAGCAGCTTGGCCGGTCCGGACAGGGGGTACGAGCAGTACTTC. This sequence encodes CASSLAGPDRGYEQYF.

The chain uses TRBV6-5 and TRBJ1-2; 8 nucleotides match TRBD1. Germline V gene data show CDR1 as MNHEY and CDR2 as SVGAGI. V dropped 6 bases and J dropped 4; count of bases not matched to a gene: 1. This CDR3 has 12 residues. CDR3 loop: CASRDRAYGYTF. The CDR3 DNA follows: TGTGCCAGCAGGGACAGGGCCTATGGCTACACCTTC.

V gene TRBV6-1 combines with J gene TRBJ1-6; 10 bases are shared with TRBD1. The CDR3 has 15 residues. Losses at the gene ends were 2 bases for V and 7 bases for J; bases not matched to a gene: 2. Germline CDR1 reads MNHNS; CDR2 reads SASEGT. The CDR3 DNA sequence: TGTGCCAGCAGTGAACAGGGACAGGGGAATTCACCCCTCCACTTT. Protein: CASSEQGQGNSPLHF.

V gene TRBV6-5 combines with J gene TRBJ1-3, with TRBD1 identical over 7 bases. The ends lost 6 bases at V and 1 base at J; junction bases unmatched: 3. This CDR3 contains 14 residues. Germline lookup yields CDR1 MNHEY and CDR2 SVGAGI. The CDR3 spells CASRAGQSGNTIYF. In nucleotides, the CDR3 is TGTGCCAGCAGGGCGGGACAGTCTGGAAACACCATATATTTT.

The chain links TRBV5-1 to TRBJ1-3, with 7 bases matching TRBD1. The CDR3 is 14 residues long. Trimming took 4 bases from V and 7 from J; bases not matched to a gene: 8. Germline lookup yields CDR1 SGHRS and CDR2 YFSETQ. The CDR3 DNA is TGCGCCAGCAGCCTCAGACAGGGAGCGAACACCATATATTTT. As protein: CASSLRQGANTIYF.

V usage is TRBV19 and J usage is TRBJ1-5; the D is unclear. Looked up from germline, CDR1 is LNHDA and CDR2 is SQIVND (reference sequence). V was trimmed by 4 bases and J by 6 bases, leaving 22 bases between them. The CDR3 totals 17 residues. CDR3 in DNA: TGTGCCAGTAGTAAGCAGTCTCCCCGGGGTTACGGTCAGCCCCAGCATTTT. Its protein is CASSKQSPRGYGQPQHF.